What follows are 32 T cell receptor beta chains derived from one specimen sequenced in a study of tumor-infiltrating lymphocytes in primary liver carcinoma. Unsorted whole blood supplied the blood RNA, and germline DNA was isolated too. Making TCR beta cDNA involved approximately 0.5 ug total RNA and a constant-region primer. For TCR beta, libraries were produced by three nested multiplex PCR rounds using slightly modified ARM-PCR. TRBV1-TRBV30 forward and Cbeta reverse primers drove the first two roughly 10-cycle rounds. TCRdb called the multiplex PCR reads again in MiXCR, with one record for every CDR3 protein. This sample has about 300,000 distinct CDR3 sequences, with 50% to 70% found just once. Sequencing was performed on peripheral blood. These receptor sequences come from a man between 35 and 55 years old with primary liver carcinoma and hepatitis B virus infection.

This clonotype has just one count. The conserved final phenylalanine or tryptophan is absent from the CDR3, which likely points to a read error. The chain recombines TRBV12-3 or TRBV12-4 with TRBJ2-1; D is undetermined. The CDR3 is made up of 14 amino acids. The V and J ends lost 2 bases and 10 bases respectively, with 15 bases between them. Here the CDR3 DNA reads TGTGCCAGCAGTTTATTACTCCTGGATAGCGAGCAGTTCTAC. This sequence encodes CASSLLLLDSEQFY.

A remark on this clonotype: Being one base from a much bigger clone, this may be a read error. The rearrangement uses TRBV29-1 and TRBJ2-1, with 7 positions matching TRBD2. This CDR3 has 13 amino acids. The ends lost 7 bases at V and 4 bases at J; junction bases unmatched: 7. Germline V gene lookup returns CDR1 SQVTM and CDR2 ANQGSEA. The CDR3 DNA sequence: TGCAGCGCTTGGGAGGGCAAATACAATGAGCAGTTCTTC. It translates to CSAWEGKYNEQFF.

A note on this clonotype: A much bigger clone sits one base away, suggesting this may be a read error. This chain joins TRBV7-9 and TRBJ1-2, with D possibly matching TRBD1 (6 bases). The CDR3 has 13 amino acids. CDR1 is SEHNR, CDR2 FQNEAQ, per germline (reference sequence). CDR3 amino acids: CASTLAQGGSYTF. The DNA for the CDR3 is TGTGCCAGCACCTTAGCACAGGGTGGGAGCTACACCTTC.

This clonotype was observed at least ten times. The V call is TRBV20-1, the J call TRBJ2-3, with TRBD1 matching over 9 bases. The junction had 19 bases not matched to a gene; V was cut back by 6 bases and J by 6 bases. Germline V lookup: CDR1 DFQATT, CDR2 SNEGSKA (reference sequence). This CDR3 has 17 residues. The CDR3 loop reads CSAAPLPGQGFSDTQYF. DNA of the CDR3: TGCAGTGCCGCCCCTTTGCCGGGACAGGGTTTTTCCGATACGCAGTATTTT.

On this clonotype itself: With a much larger clone just one base away, this may be a read error. The chain couples TRBV12-5 to TRBJ2-3; maybe TRBD2 (5 bases). From germline, CDR1 is LGHNT and CDR2 FRNRAP. Trimming left V 11 bases short and J 2 bases short, with 20 bases between. This CDR3 comprises 15 residues. CDR3 sequence reads: CAGGLGVKDTDTQYF. Here the CDR3 DNA reads TGTGCTGGCGGACTCGGGGTCAAGGACACAGATACGCAGTATTTT.

The chain recombines TRBV6-5 with TRBJ2-7, with D possibly being TRBD1 (5 bases). The CDR3 runs to 15 residues. The germline V and J ends were trimmed by 0 bases and 6 bases, with 15 bases remaining between them. Germline CDR1 and CDR2: MNHEY and SVGAGI. The chain's CDR3 is CASSYSLSGPCEQYF. The CDR3 nucleotides are TGTGCCAGCAGTTACTCATTATCAGGGCCATGCGAGCAGTACTTC.

Of note for this clonotype: The junction departs from germline at one end; a sequencing error may be responsible. The gene calls are TRBV4-2 and TRBJ2-2; 9 bases match TRBD1. CDR3 length equals 18 residues. CDR1 and CDR2 (germline): LGHNA, YNFKEQ. The CDR3 DNA reads TGTGGCAGCAGCCAATCGGGGACAGGGAGGATAGCGGCCGGGGAGCTGTTTTTT. Its translation is CGSSQSGTGRIAAGELFF.

A remark on this clonotype: With a much larger clone just one base away, this may be a read error. The chain couples TRBV28 to TRBJ1-4; D possibly corresponds to TRBD1 (5 bases). There are 11 residues in the CDR3. Trimming stripped 8 bases from V and 10 bases from J, with 11 bases between. Germline V CDR1 and CDR2: MDHEN, SYDVKM. CDR3: CASVSGTKLFF. The CDR3 nucleotides are TGTGCCAGCGTCAGCGGGACAAAACTGTTTTTT.

This clonotype was recorded at least ten times. This sequence joins TRBV29-1 and TRBJ2-5; D tentatively reads TRBD1 or TRBD2 (5 bases each). V dropped 4 bases and J dropped 0 bases, with 6 bases sitting between them. The CDR3 is 12 residues long. CDR1 is SQVTM and CDR2 is ANQGSEA in the germline V gene. CDR3 sequence: CSVGDDQETQYF. For the CDR3, the DNA is TGCAGCGTTGGGGACGACCAAGAGACCCAGTACTTC.

In its sample, this clonotype was seen once. The rearrangement links TRBV6-6 to TRBJ2-2; 7 bases match TRBD1. The CDR3 has 13 amino acids. Trimming removed 5 bases from V and 8 bases from J; junction bases left unmatched: 5. The V gene's germline CDR1 is MNHNY and CDR2 SVGAGI (reference sequence). CDR3 protein: CASSHRGTGELFF. The CDR3 bases are TGTGCCAGCAGTCACAGGGGCACTGGGGAGCTGTTTTTT.

Turning to this clonotype: The conserved phenylalanine or tryptophan is not found at the CDR3 terminus, so this likely reflects a read error. The rearrangement links TRBV29-1 to TRBJ2-3; D is possibly TRBD1 or TRBD2 (5 bases each). Germline values: CDR1 SQVTM, CDR2 ANQGSEA. The CDR3 loop spans 14 amino acids. CDR3 nucleotides: TGCGGCGCCCGGGCGGCCAGGGCGGGCGATACGCAGTATTAT. Translated, it gives CGARAARAGDTQYY.

The V call is TRBV29-1, the J call TRBJ2-3; 7 positions agree with TRBD1. Germline V gene data show CDR1 as SQVTM and CDR2 as ANQGSEA. The J segment lost 15 bases and the V segment lost 3 bases, leaving 12 bases of the junction unmatched. The CDR3 is made up of 12 amino acids. The CDR3 DNA follows: TGCAGCGTTGATACGGGGACAGATATGCAATATTTT. This sequence encodes CSVDTGTDMQYF.

Comments on this clonotype: One end of the junction varies from germline; a read error may be responsible. The rearrangement joins TRBV11-2 to TRBJ2-5; 10 nucleotides match TRBD2. The CDR3 loop spans 15 amino acids. Looked up from germline, CDR1 is SGHAT and CDR2 is FQNNGV. Written as DNA, the CDR3 is TGTGCCAGCAGCTCTAGCGGGAGAGGTGGGGAGACCCGGTACTTC. Residues: CASSSSGRGGETRYF.

A note on this clonotype: A read error is likely, as this CDR3 ends without the conserved phenylalanine or tryptophan. The DNA is left out, because the CDR3 cannot be placed on it with certainty; the CDR3 is given as TCRdb lists it. The genes are TRBV11-1 and TRBJ2-5; the table's D call TRBD1 went unverified against the DNA. The CDR3 extends over 14 residues, inclusive of both ends. Per the germline V gene, CDR1 is SGHAT and CDR2 is FQDESV (reference sequence). The CDR3 sequence is CASSKGTGKETRYL.

On this clonotype itself: The conserved phenylalanine or tryptophan normally closing the CDR3 is absent here, so this likely arose from a read error. The CDR3 loop reads CSVPTLGTSGDNEQFY. DNA of the CDR3: TGCAGCGTGCCCACCCTGGGGACTAGCGGCGACAATGAGCAGTTCTAC. V usage is TRBV29-1 and J usage is TRBJ2-1, with 11 positions matching TRBD2. The CDR3 sequence is 16 residues long. Trimming cost V 6 bases and J 5 bases; bases outside gene matches: 12. CDR1 and CDR2 from the germline V gene are SQVTM and ANQGSEA.

This rearrangement joins TRBV6-2 or TRBV6-3 to TRBJ2-1; 16 bases match TRBD2. Looked up from germline, CDR1 is MNHEY and CDR2 is SVGEGT. The trim removed 5 bases at V and 3 bases at J, leaving 16 bases unmatched. The length of the CDR3 is 21 residues. CDR3 sequence (DNA): TGTGCCAGCAGTCTACCGTCCGGGACTAGCGGGAGGGCCAGGCTCTACAATGAGCAGTTCTTC. Its protein product is CASSLPSGTSGRARLYNEQFF.

Regarding this clonotype: Sequence at one end of the junction differs from germline and may be a read error. V is TRBV11-2 and J is TRBJ2-1, with D unresolved. Looked up from germline, CDR1 is SGHAT and CDR2 is FQNNGV. The CDR3 totals 16 residues. The CDR3 loop is CASSPRALPTNNEQLF. CDR3 in DNA: TGTGCCAGCAGCCCTAGGGCCTTGCCCACCAACAATGAGCAGCTCTTC.

Regarding this clonotype: Given a much more abundant clone one base away, this may be a read error. The rearrangement uses TRBV5-4 and TRBJ2-2; weak D call: TRBD2 (6 bases). V dropped 4 bases and J dropped 0 bases, with 16 bases sitting between them. CDR1 and CDR2 (germline): SGHNT, YYREEE (reference sequence). The CDR3 sequence is 17 residues long. As DNA, the CDR3 is TGTGCCAGCAGCCTCGATCTAGCGAAGGCGAACACCGGGGAGCTGTTTTTT. It encodes CASSLDLAKANTGELFF. Combining the CDR3 with reference TRBV5-4 and TRBJ2-2 gives the whole variable domain ETGVTQSPTHLIKTRGQQVTLRCSSQSGHNTVSWYQQALGQGPQFIFQYYREEENGRGNFPPRFSGLQFPNYSSELNVNALELDDSALYLCASSLDLAKANTGELFFGEGSRLTVL.

Comments on this clonotype: A much bigger clone sits one base away, suggesting this may be a read error. This rearrangement joins TRBV4-1 to TRBJ2-7; TRBD1 or TRBD2 may be the D gene (5 bases each). Germline V gives CDR1 MGHRA, CDR2 YSYEKL. The CDR3 is made up of 15 amino acids. V lost 1 base to trimming and J lost 5 bases, with 15 bases between them. CDR3 nucleotides: TGCGCCAGCAGCCAAGTCCTCGGGGCGCAGAACGAGCAGTACTTC. Residues: CASSQVLGAQNEQYF.

In the case of this clonotype: A much larger clone differs by one base, so this may be a read error. DNA of the CDR3: TGTGCCAGCAGTTTAGGGACTAGCAAGTTCTTC. Its translation: CASSLGTSKFF. This chain links TRBV11-2 with TRBJ2-1; 9 bases map to TRBD2. Germline V gene lookup returns CDR1 SGHAT and CDR2 FQNNGV. This CDR3 is 11 amino acids long.

With regard to this clonotype: A read error may be the cause here, since a much bigger clone is one base away. CDR3 protein: CCARGGQGNPEAFF. DNA for the CDR3: TGCTGCGCCCGAGGGGGACAGGGAAATCCTGAAGCTTTCTTT. The V call is TRBV29-1, the J call TRBJ1-1, with 9 positions matching TRBD1. The CDR3 extends over 14 amino acids. In germline, CDR1 is SQVTM, CDR2 ANQGSEA.

For this clonotype: Given a much more abundant clone one base away, this may be a read error. V usage is TRBV12-3 or TRBV12-4 and J usage is TRBJ1-1, with D hard to call. The CDR3 loop spans 13 amino acids. CDR3 region: CVSSLRQISEAFF. CDR3 bases: TGTGTCAGCAGTTTAAGGCAGATAAGTGAAGCTTTCTTT.

CDR3 sequence: CASSPGRTKETQYF. CDR3 nucleotide sequence: TGTGCCAGCAGCCCGGGACGGACCAAAGAGACCCAGTACTTC. This sequence joins TRBV6-2 or TRBV6-3 and TRBJ2-5; possibly TRBD1 or TRBD2 for D (5 bases each). CDR1 and CDR2 (germline): MNHEY, SVGEGT. The CDR3 totals 14 residues. V gave up 6 bases and J gave up 3 bases, with 14 bases separating them.

This clonotype was found many times. The gene calls are TRBV11-2 and TRBJ2-1, with 10 nucleotides matching TRBD2. The CDR3 is made up of 20 amino acids. With 1 base clipped from V and 3 bases from J, the junction kept 15 bases outside the gene matches. CDR1 SGHAT and CDR2 FQNNGV come from the germline V gene. The CDR3 is CASSLVGTSASQAFYNEQFF. The CDR3 nucleotides read TGTGCCAGCAGCTTAGTGGGGACTAGCGCGAGTCAAGCCTTCTACAATGAGCAGTTCTTC.

For the CDR3, the DNA is TGTGCCAGCAGCCGCGGGCGGGCGGCCTACGAGCAGTACTTC. It is translated as CASSRGRAAYEQYF. V and J are TRBV6-1 and TRBJ2-7; D possibly corresponds to TRBD2 (5 bases). Germline lookup yields CDR1 MNHNS and CDR2 SASEGT. CDR3 size: 14 residues. V was clipped by 6 bases and J by 2 bases, with 14 bases between them.

Comments on this clonotype: A clone one base away is much larger, so this may be a read error. The chain couples TRBV12-3 or TRBV12-4 to TRBJ2-7; possibly TRBD1 for D (6 bases). CDR3 length: 15 amino acids. CDR3 bases: TGTGTCAGCAGTCGGACAGTTGGGGACTCCTACGAGCAGTACTTC. Its protein is CVSSRTVGDSYEQYF.

About this clonotype: An end of the junction differs from the germline gene, which may be a read error. This sequence joins TRBV11-1 and TRBJ2-2; D is possibly TRBD1 (5 bases). Germline CDR1 reads SGHAT; CDR2 reads FQDESV (reference sequence). This CDR3 has 11 residues. The DNA for the CDR3 is TGTGCCAACAGCTTAGGGGCCGGGCTGTTTTTT. Its translation is CANSLGAGLFF.

Concerning this clonotype: This may be a read error, as it is one base from a much larger clone. The J gene is TRBJ2-1, the V gene TRBV6-2 or TRBV6-3; 10 positions match TRBD2. Germline loops: CDR1 MNHEY, CDR2 SVGEGT. The CDR3 is made up of 16 amino acids. V was pared by 7 bases and J by 7 bases, with 13 bases of the junction left unmatched. CDR3 in DNA: TGTGCCAGCACCGCAGCGGGAGGGCCTAACGGGAATGAGCAGTTCTTC. Amino acid sequence: CASTAAGGPNGNEQFF.

CDR3 region: CASSLRQGEWSPLHF. The CDR3, as DNA: TGTGCCAGCAGTTTAAGGCAGGGAGAATGGTCACCCCTCCACTTT. The J gene is TRBJ1-6, the V gene TRBV28; the D gene is possibly TRBD1 (5 bases). Trimming shortened V by 2 bases and J by 10 bases, and 15 bases separated the two germline ends. The germline CDR1 and CDR2 sequences are MDHEN and SYDVKM. The CDR3 runs to 15 residues.

This rearrangement joins TRBV6-2 or TRBV6-3 to TRBJ2-7; a weak D match, TRBD2 (6 bases). Trimming cost V 2 bases and J 2 bases, with 10 bases left between them. This CDR3 contains 14 residues. Germline V lookup: CDR1 MNHEY, CDR2 SVGEGT. The CDR3 DNA reads TGTGCCAGCAGTTACGGGGGGACCCCCTACGAGCAGTACTTC. Its translation is CASSYGGTPYEQYF.

A word on this clonotype: Lacking the conserved final phenylalanine or tryptophan, this CDR3 likely reflects a read error. The chain joins TRBV5-4 to TRBJ2-3, with 10 bases matching TRBD2. CDR3 length: 15 amino acids. Germline CDR1 reads SGHNT; CDR2 reads YYREEE (reference sequence). J gave up 3 bases and V 4 bases, and 5 bases lay outside the gene matches. CDR3 nucleotide sequence: TGTGCCAGCAGCGGAGCGGGAGGGCTGACAGATACGCAGTATTTA. This sequence encodes CASSGAGGLTDTQYL.

This clonotype was recorded many times. This sequence joins TRBV5-4 and TRBJ2-3; 9 bases fit TRBD1. This CDR3 is built from 14 residues. From germline, CDR1 is SGHNT and CDR2 YYREEE (reference sequence). Trimming took 4 bases from V and 4 from J; bases not matched to a gene: 4. Here the CDR3 DNA reads TGTGCCAGCAGCCTGGACAGGGGTGCAGATACGCAGTATTTT. Translating gives CASSLDRGADTQYF. Looking up the rest from reference TRBV5-4 and TRBJ2-3 gives the full variable domain: ETGVTQSPTHLIKTRGQQVTLRCSSQSGHNTVSWYQQALGQGPQFIFQYYREEENGRGNFPPRFSGLQFPNYSSELNVNALELDDSALYLCASSLDRGADTQYFGPGTRLTVL.